This TCR beta chain was found in a study of response to subunit inactivated influenza vaccine. General study points: A suggestion made by the authors is that each seasonal influenza vaccination recruits few new T cells.

Germline V gives CDR1 MNHEY, CDR2 SVGEGT. Trimming took 6 bases from V and 4 from J; bases not matched to a gene: 6. The CDR3 spans 14 residues. As to this clonotype: The antigen is undetermined.

MiXCR, run by TCRdb on the RT-PCR reads, gives a single entry per CDR3 protein. The sample shows about 500,000 distinct CDR3 sequences, approximately 7.8% of them seen only once. Sequencing was performed on PBMCs from blood, taken around 25 months after vaccination. This clonotype originated in a man aged 45 to 70 who received an inactivated influenza vaccine. The rearrangement joins TRBV6-2 or TRBV6-3 to TRBJ1-5; 7 nucleotides align to TRBD1. CDR3 coding DNA: TGTGCCAGCAGGCCACAGGGGAGGAATCAGCCCCAGCATTTT. Translating gives CASRPQGRNQPQHF.